Each of the 18 T cell receptor beta chains below was sequenced from the same sample in a study of glioma-infiltrating T cells after dendritic cell vaccination. As to time point: after dendritic cell vaccination, including at tumor progression/relapse. The assay was immunoSEQ multiplex PCR, and TCRdb's table has in-frame clones only and misses some. The repertoire has 110,000 or so clones, almost 90% of them found once; the top ten carry roughly 2.5%. Source: blood, taken after dendritic cell vaccination. All receptors derive from a human donor with glioblastoma.

V usage is TRBV5-4 and J usage is TRBJ2-3, with D possibly matching TRBD2 (5 bases). CDR1 and CDR2 (germline): SGHNT, YYREEE (reference sequence). This CDR3 has 14 amino acids. Trimming left V 2 bases short and J 6 bases short, with 13 bases between. The CDR3: CASSFRLATDTQYF. The CDR3 bases are TGTGCCAGCAGCTTTCGCCTAGCAACCGATACGCAGTATTTT.

This clone showed up just a few times. DNA of the CDR3: TGTGCCAGCAGTTTACTAGCGCAACAAGAGACCCAGTACTTC. It encodes CASSLLAQQETQYF. This chain joins TRBV2 and TRBJ2-5, with TRBD2 matching over 7 bases. This CDR3 spans 14 amino acids. The germline V gene has CDR1 SNHLY and CDR2 FYNNEI. The ends lost 5 bases at V and 2 bases at J; junction bases unmatched: 5.

The V gene is TRBV12-5, the J gene TRBJ2-2, with 9 bases lining up with TRBD2. The CDR3 is 16 amino acids. Trimming removed 0 bases from V and 7 bases from J; junction bases left unmatched: 6. Germline-derived CDR1 and CDR2 are LGHNT and FRNRAP. The CDR3 is CASGLVRGGASGELFF. In DNA form, the CDR3 reads TGTGCTAGTGGTTTGGTACGCGGGGGGGCGAGCGGGGAGCTGTTTTTT.

This clone was found once. The chain joins TRBV5-1 to TRBJ2-5; maybe TRBD1 (5 bases). The CDR3 consists of 14 residues. In germline, CDR1 is SGHRS, CDR2 YFSETQ. Trimming stripped 4 bases from V and 4 bases from J, with 14 bases between. In DNA form, the CDR3 reads TGCGCCAGCAGCGGTACAGGAATGCGAGAGACCCAGTACTTC. This gives the protein CASSGTGMRETQYF.

The CDR3 bases are TGTGCCAGTAGTTTGTCGGGATTAAGCCCGTACGAGCAGTACTTC. Translated: CASSLSGLSPYEQYF. The chain recombines TRBV19 with TRBJ2-7; TRBD2 might be the D (5 bases). The V gene's germline CDR1 is LNHDA and CDR2 SQIVND (reference sequence). Trimming took 5 bases from V and 4 from J, leaving 18 bases between them. The CDR3 runs to 15 residues.

This chain connects TRBV30 to TRBJ1-2, with 7 positions matching TRBD1. Trimming cost V 5 bases and J 8 bases; bases outside gene matches: 11. The length of the CDR3 is 13 residues. Germline V CDR1 and CDR2: GTSNPN, SVGIG (reference sequence). The CDR3 DNA reads TGTGCCTGGGGTCAAACAGGGGTTGGGGGCTACACCTTC. It codes for CAWGQTGVGGYTF.

The chain joins TRBV30 to TRBJ1-2, with TRBD1 identical over 7 bases. This CDR3 contains 14 residues. Trimming removed 4 bases from V and 8 bases from J; junction bases left unmatched: 13. CDR1 is GTSNPN, CDR2 SVGIG, per germline (reference sequence). The chain's CDR3 is CAWTGTAMSRGYTF. The CDR3 nucleotides read TGTGCCTGGACCGGGACAGCAATGTCTCGGGGCTACACCTTC.

Details on this clone: The same CDR3 arises from other DNA sequences in this sample as well. This chain links TRBV5-1 with TRBJ1-1, with TRBD1 as a possible D gene (5 bases). Trimming took off 0 bases at V and 4 bases at J, with 13 bases between the two ends. Germline V lookup: CDR1 SGHRS, CDR2 YFSETQ. CDR3 size: 15 residues. CDR3 region: CASSLAGGLSTEAFF. For the CDR3, the DNA is TGCGCCAGCAGCTTGGCCGGGGGTTTGAGCACTGAAGCTTTCTTT. Full variable domain (missing parts from reference TRBV5-1 and TRBJ1-1): KAGVTQTPRYLIKTRGQQVTLSCSPISGHRSVSWYQQTPGQGLQFLFEYFSETQRNKGNFPGRFSGRQFSNSRSEMNVSTLELGDSALYLCASSLAGGLSTEAFFGQGTRLTVV.

The V gene is TRBV28, the J gene TRBJ1-3; 11 bases match TRBD1. J gave up 10 bases and V 5 bases, and 10 bases lay outside the gene matches. The CDR3 runs 15 residues. The germline CDR1 and CDR2 sequences are MDHEN and SYDVKM. The CDR3 loop reads CASSPRTGGLKTIYF. The CDR3, as DNA: TGTGCCAGCAGTCCCCGGACAGGGGGCTTGAAAACCATATATTTT. The variable domain in full, completed from reference TRBV28 and TRBJ1-3, reads DVKVTQSSRYLVKRTGEKVFLECVQDMDHENMFWYRQDPGLGLRLIYFSYDVKMKEKGDIPEGYSVSREKKERFSLILESASTNQTSMYLCASSPRTGGLKTIYFGEGSWLTVV.

V gene TRBV7-6 combines with J gene TRBJ1-6, with 10 bases fitting TRBD1. The CDR3 loop spans 14 amino acids. Germline-derived CDR1 and CDR2 are SGHVS and FNYEAQ. Trimming removed 5 bases from V and 11 bases from J; junction bases left unmatched: 6. The CDR3 loop reads CASSPVTGGTPLHF. As DNA, the CDR3 is TGTGCCAGCAGCCCCGTGACAGGGGGCACACCCCTCCACTTT.

The CDR3 loop reads CASSPHPGQGDYEQYF. CDR3 nucleotides: TGTGCCAGCAGCCCCCATCCGGGACAGGGAGATTACGAGCAGTACTTC. The V gene is TRBV11-2, the J gene TRBJ2-7, with 9 nucleotides matching TRBD1. Germline lookup yields CDR1 SGHAT and CDR2 FQNNGV. V dropped 5 bases and J dropped 4; count of bases not matched to a gene: 12. This CDR3 comprises 16 residues.

The chain couples TRBV13 to TRBJ2-3; TRBD2 matches at 8 bases. The ends lost 4 bases at V and 1 base at J; junction bases unmatched: 4. CDR3 length: 15 amino acids. From germline, CDR1 is PRHDT and CDR2 FYEKMQ (reference sequence). As DNA, the CDR3 is TGTGCCAGCAGCTATAGCGGGGCCGGCACAGATACGCAGTATTTT. Translation: CASSYSGAGTDTQYF.

This chain links TRBV29-1 with TRBJ2-7, with 8 bases lining up with TRBD1. Germline V CDR1 and CDR2: SQVTM, ANQGSEA. This CDR3 comprises 14 residues. Trimming cost V 5 bases and J 3 bases; bases outside gene matches: 9. CDR3 sequence (DNA): TGCAGCGTTCCCAAAGGGACAGGTAACTACGAGCAGTACTTC. The encoded protein is CSVPKGTGNYEQYF.

The chain couples TRBV7-3 to TRBJ1-4; unclear D gene. The CDR3 covers 14 residues. V shed 6 bases and J shed 4 bases, with 12 bases lying between them. The germline V gene has CDR1 SGHTA and CDR2 FQGTGA. The CDR3 DNA follows: TGTGCCAGCAGTTTGGACTATAGTAATGAAAAACTGTTTTTT. It yields the protein CASSLDYSNEKLFF.

The chain carries TRBV5-6 and TRBJ1-4; TRBD1 matches at 8 bases. CDR1 and CDR2 (germline): SGHDT, YYEEEE. Trimming at V came to 4 bases and at J to 3 bases, leaving 8 bases not matched to a gene. The CDR3 has 16 amino acids. CDR3 loop: CASSPDRGLANEKLFF. For the CDR3, the DNA is TGTGCCAGCAGCCCCGACAGGGGTCTAGCTAATGAAAAACTGTTTTTT.

The chain combines TRBV30 with TRBJ2-2, with a possible D match to TRBD2 (6 bases). The CDR3 is made up of 13 amino acids. V was clipped by 3 bases and J by 6 bases, with 11 bases between them. CDR1 and CDR2 (germline): GTSNPN, SVGIG (reference sequence). CDR3 protein: CAWRGSGAGELFF. The DNA of the CDR3 is TGTGCCTGGAGAGGGTCGGGGGCCGGGGAGCTGTTTTTT. The complete variable domain, with remaining parts taken from reference TRBV30 and TRBJ2-2, reads SQTIHQWPATLVQPVGSPLSLECTVEGTSNPNLYWYRQAAGRGLQLLFYSVGIGQISSEVPQNLSASRPQDRQFILSSKKLLLSDSGFYLCAWRGSGAGELFFGEGSRLTVL.

The chain is built from TRBV2 and TRBJ1-6; D is unresolved. The CDR3 loop spans 14 amino acids. Trimming cost V 4 bases and J 9 bases, with 13 bases left between them. CDR1 and CDR2 from the germline V gene are SNHLY and FYNNEI. The CDR3 region is CASSGAEGLSPLHF. The CDR3 bases are TGTGCCAGCAGTGGTGCAGAGGGCCTTTCACCCCTCCACTTT.

This chain uses TRBV5-1 with TRBJ1-1; weak D call: TRBD1 (5 bases). In germline, CDR1 is SGHRS, CDR2 YFSETQ. The CDR3 contains 14 residues. V lost 6 bases, J lost 5 bases, and 17 bases lay in between. The CDR3 loop reads CASTPGGVKTEAFF. The DNA for the CDR3 is TGCGCCAGCACCCCGGGGGGGGTAAAGACTGAAGCTTTCTTT.